This T cell receptor beta chain was sequenced for a study of T-cell memory formation after mild COVID-19. Findings of the study overall: Whether day 37 second-wave clones are SARS-CoV-2-specific was not confirmed. The CD4+ clones that contracted clustered mainly within CM and EM, and the CD8+ clones concentrated in EMRA.

Regarding this clonotype: Antigen: not known.

Each CDR3 protein is one row after TCRdb ran MiXCR on the 5' RACE reads. The data hold hundreds of thousands of distinct CDR3 sequences, with around 21% observed a single time. The sequenced sample was PBMCs or a T cell subset sorted from them (not recorded which). This clonotype was sampled from an adult woman who had mild COVID-19 (a few samples of this study predate the infection). Cell type and time point are not known.

The CDR3 sequence is CASSLRGQSDGYTF. CDR3 sequence (DNA): TGTGCCAGCAGCCTCCGTGGACAGTCGGATGGCTACACCTTC. This chain uses TRBV14 with TRBJ1-2; TRBD1 is a possible D gene (6 bases). This CDR3 spans 14 amino acids. Looked up from germline, CDR1 is SGHDN and CDR2 is FVKESK. V shed 4 bases and J shed 6 bases, with 15 bases lying between them.